Listed below are T cell receptor beta chains from one sample, sequenced in a study of CD8 T cells in ankylosing spondylitis. Using its own MiXCR run on the 5' RACE reads, TCRdb lists one record per CDR3 protein. The profile shows some 840,000 distinct CDR3 sequences, about 11% of them singletons. The sequenced sample consisted of blood, either unsorted or a sorted T cell fraction (not recorded which). The receptor set was obtained from a male donor with ankylosing spondylitis. Both conserved end residues are part of each CDR3. D genes are given only for firm matches. The size of a clone is reported for some rows only, either as once, few or many, or as a class for expanded clones.

TRBV20-1	NA	NA	TRBJ2-3	CSAVGGSTDTQYF	TGCAGTGCTGTGGGGGGCAGCACAGATACGCAGTATTTT
TRBV5-5	few	TRBD2	TRBJ2-7	CASSVLQGSGNYEQYF	TGTGCCAGCAGCGTTCTTCAGGGTAGCGGGAACTACGAGCAGTACTTC
TRBV6-2/TRBV6-3	NA	NA	TRBJ1-5	CASAQNRGPYSNQPQHF	TGTGCCAGCGCCCAAAATCGGGGACCATATAGCAATCAGCCCCAGCATTTT
TRBV3-1	NA	NA	TRBJ2-5	CASSIAGETQYF	TGTGCCAGCAGCATAGCCGGGGAGACCCAGTACTTC
TRBV7-2	NA	NA	TRBJ2-3	CASTALGPYTDTQYF	TGTGCCAGCACCGCCTTGGGACCTTATACAGATACGCAGTATTTT
TRBV20-1	few	NA	TRBJ2-3	CSVWRGGTDTQYF	TGCAGTGTTTGGCGGGGAGGCACAGATACGCAGTATTTT
TRBV5-6	NA	NA	TRBJ1-1	CASTRIGGLFAEAFF	TGTGCCAGCACCCGAATCGGGGGTTTATTCGCTGAAGCTTTCTTT
TRBV20-1	many	NA	TRBJ1-5	CSARGRAGQPQHF	TGCAGTGCTAGAGGCAGGGCCGGGCAGCCCCAGCATTTT
TRBV27	NA	NA	TRBJ2-1	CASSLRLGSYNEHFF	TGTGCCAGCAGTTTAAGACTGGGCTCCTACAATGAGCATTTCTTC
TRBV9	NA	NA	TRBJ2-1	CASSLRAPSSYNEQFF	TGTGCCAGCAGCCTGAGAGCCCCAAGCTCCTACAATGAGCAGTTCTTC
TRBV29-1	NA	NA	TRBJ1-1	CSAARTPNTEAFF	TGCAGCGCCGCAAGGACACCGAACACTGAAGCTTTCTTT
TRBV29-1	NA	TRBD1	TRBJ1-2	CSAGQGANYGYTF	TGCAGCGCCGGTCAGGGGGCCAACTATGGCTACACCTTC
TRBV4-2	once	NA	TRBJ1-1	CASSASGGHTEAFF	TGTGCCAGCAGCGCCTCGGGGGGGCACACTGAAGCTTTCTTT
TRBV7-2	NA	NA	TRBJ2-5	CASRPQRNQETQYF	TGTGCCAGCAGGCCTCAGAGGAACCAAGAGACCCAGTACTTC
TRBV20-1	many	NA	TRBJ2-1	CSVSPVDWRSSYNEQFF	TGCAGTGTTAGCCCGGTAGACTGGCGTAGCTCCTACAATGAGCAGTTCTTC
TRBV20-1	few	NA	TRBJ2-1	CSARDPAGSGEQFF	TGCAGTGCTAGAGATCCGGCGGGAAGCGGTGAGCAGTTCTTC
TRBV28	NA	TRBD2	TRBJ2-7	CAAGGHPAYEQYF	TGTGCCGCGGGGGGACACCCCGCCTACGAGCAGTACTTC
TRBV6-5	many	TRBD1	TRBJ1-2	CASSYRTGDYGYTF	TGTGCCAGCAGTTACCGGACAGGGGATTATGGCTACACCTTC
TRBV7-9	few	NA	TRBJ2-7	CASTEIGPGEQYF	TGTGCCAGCACCGAAATAGGGCCGGGCGAGCAGTACTTC
TRBV20-1	few	NA	TRBJ1-4	CSASDGGASEKLFF	TGCAGTGCTAGTGACGGGGGCGCGAGTGAAAAACTGTTTTTT
TRBV20-1	few	NA	TRBJ2-5	CSARLVPRGPWEETQYF	TGCAGTGCTAGATTGGTTCCCCGGGGCCCTTGGGAAGAGACCCAGTACTTC
TRBV10-2	NA	NA	TRBJ1-2	CAIQGGYTF	TGCGCCATCCAGGGTGGCTACACCTTC
TRBV5-1	NA	TRBD1	TRBJ1-4	CASSLGVGTGLEKLFF	TGCGCCAGCAGCTTGGGCGTAGGGACAGGGCTTGAAAAACTGTTTTTT
TRBV2	few	TRBD1	TRBJ1-3	CASNKGHRGSGNTIYF	TGTGCCAGCAATAAAGGCCACAGGGGCTCTGGAAACACCATATATTTT
TRBV20-1	NA	TRBD2	TRBJ2-1	CSARRTSGVSNEQFF	TGCAGTGCTCGGCGGACTAGCGGGGTGAGCAATGAGCAGTTCTTC